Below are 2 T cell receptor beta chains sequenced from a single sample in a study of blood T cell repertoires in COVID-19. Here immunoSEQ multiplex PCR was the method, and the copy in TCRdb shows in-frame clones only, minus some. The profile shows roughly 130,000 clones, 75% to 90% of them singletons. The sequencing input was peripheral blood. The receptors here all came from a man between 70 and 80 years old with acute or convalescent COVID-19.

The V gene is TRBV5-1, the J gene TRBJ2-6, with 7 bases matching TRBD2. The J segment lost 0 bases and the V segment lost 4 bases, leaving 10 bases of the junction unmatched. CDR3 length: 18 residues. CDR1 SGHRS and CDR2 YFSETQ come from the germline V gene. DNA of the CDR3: TGCGCCAGCAGCCGGGGGGAACAGATCTACTCTGGGGCCAACGTCCTGACTTTC. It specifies CASSRGEQIYSGANVLTF.

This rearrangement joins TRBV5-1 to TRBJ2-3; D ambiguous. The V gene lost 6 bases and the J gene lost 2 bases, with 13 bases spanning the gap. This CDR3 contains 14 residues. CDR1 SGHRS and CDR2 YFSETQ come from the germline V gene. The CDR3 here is CASNYGGSTDTQYF. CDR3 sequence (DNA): TGCGCCAGCAACTATGGTGGCTCCACAGATACGCAGTATTTT.